This T cell receptor beta chain is drawn from a study of cytomegalovirus exposure and HLA in healthy donors. Trimming took 5 bases from V and 3 from J; bases not matched to a gene: 14. The CDR3 runs to 17 residues. Germline values: CDR1 SEHNR, CDR2 FQNEAQ (reference sequence). Primers included in the PCR were 60 Vbeta and 13 Jbeta primers. Libraries were prepared by immunoSEQ multiplex PCR; TCRdb keeps only in-frame clonotypes and omits some of them. This sample carries fewer than 200,000 clones, 81% of them seen once, and the ten largest clones take 13%. Study-level findings and limits: The Asian-associated ancestry cluster reportedly had fewer N-insertions than the 666-donor mean in a later analysis.

This clone has only one observation. The antigen is undetermined. The chain recombines TRBV7-9 with TRBJ2-3; 7 positions match TRBD2. The clonotype originates from a woman in her fifties or sixties in good health and CMV-seronegative. Sequenced material: PBMCs. CDR3 residues: CASSPVGAASGTDTQYF. The CDR3 nucleotides read TGTGCCAGCAGCCCCGTGGGCGCGGCTAGCGGTACAGATACGCAGTATTTT.